The T cell receptor (beta chain) under discussion was sequenced for a study of radiotherapy plus CTLA-4 blockade in lung cancer. General observations from the study: After treatment with radiotherapy plus ipilimumab, TCR clones that came from the tumor expanded in blood. Early blood T cell clone dynamics, with interferon-beta, were reported to best predict response.

Method: immunoSEQ multiplex PCR; TCRdb's copy keeps in-frame clones and lacks some. The profile covers about 110,000 clones, with about 80% appearing a single time and around 3.3% taken by the ten largest. The germline V and J ends were trimmed by 3 bases and 4 bases, with 9 bases remaining between them. Germline CDR1 and CDR2: SGHAT and FQDESV (reference sequence). The CDR3 totals 13 residues. A note on this clone: The target antigen is unknown.

The receptor was isolated from a human donor with non-small cell lung cancer that progressed on radiotherapy plus ipilimumab. Some clones in this sample may be carry-over from other donors' samples. The sample was peripheral blood, taken from a patient treated with radiotherapy plus ipilimumab. V gene TRBV11-1 combines with J gene TRBJ2-5, with unresolved D. The CDR3 protein is CASSFSDSETQYF. CDR3 sequence (DNA): TGTGCCAGCAGCTTTTCTGATTCAGAGACCCAGTACTTC.